Given below is one TCR beta chain in context. Categorization into cohorts depended on clinical history that participants reported. The CDR3 sequence is 16 residues long. Germline CDR1 and CDR2: SGHRS and YFSETQ. With V trimmed by 2 bases and J by 3 bases, 11 bases remained unmatched. This entry comes from a study of blood T cell repertoires in COVID-19. Study as a whole: Specimens from acute and convalescent COVID-19 originated in the United States, Italy and Spain. PBMCs, B-cell-depleted T cells, or T cells provided the cDNA or gDNA that made up the material.

In the source study's methods: Amplification of reference gene primers was used by the study to estimate nucleated cell counts. Measured with immunoSEQ multiplex PCR; TCRdb has only the in-frame clones, and not every one. The DNA was the basis for D and trimming; V, J and clone size are from that table. The table records 150,000 to 200,000 clones, roughly 82% of them present only once. This TCR was recovered from a man in his forties who had recovered from COVID-19. The rearrangement uses TRBV5-1 and TRBJ2-7; 7 nucleotides line up with TRBD2. The specimen sequenced was PBMCs or T cells enriched from blood (not recorded which). The CDR3 DNA follows: TGCGCCAGCAGCTTTAGTAATGCGGCTAGCGGCTACGAGCAGTACTTC. Translated, it gives CASSFSNAASGYEQYF.